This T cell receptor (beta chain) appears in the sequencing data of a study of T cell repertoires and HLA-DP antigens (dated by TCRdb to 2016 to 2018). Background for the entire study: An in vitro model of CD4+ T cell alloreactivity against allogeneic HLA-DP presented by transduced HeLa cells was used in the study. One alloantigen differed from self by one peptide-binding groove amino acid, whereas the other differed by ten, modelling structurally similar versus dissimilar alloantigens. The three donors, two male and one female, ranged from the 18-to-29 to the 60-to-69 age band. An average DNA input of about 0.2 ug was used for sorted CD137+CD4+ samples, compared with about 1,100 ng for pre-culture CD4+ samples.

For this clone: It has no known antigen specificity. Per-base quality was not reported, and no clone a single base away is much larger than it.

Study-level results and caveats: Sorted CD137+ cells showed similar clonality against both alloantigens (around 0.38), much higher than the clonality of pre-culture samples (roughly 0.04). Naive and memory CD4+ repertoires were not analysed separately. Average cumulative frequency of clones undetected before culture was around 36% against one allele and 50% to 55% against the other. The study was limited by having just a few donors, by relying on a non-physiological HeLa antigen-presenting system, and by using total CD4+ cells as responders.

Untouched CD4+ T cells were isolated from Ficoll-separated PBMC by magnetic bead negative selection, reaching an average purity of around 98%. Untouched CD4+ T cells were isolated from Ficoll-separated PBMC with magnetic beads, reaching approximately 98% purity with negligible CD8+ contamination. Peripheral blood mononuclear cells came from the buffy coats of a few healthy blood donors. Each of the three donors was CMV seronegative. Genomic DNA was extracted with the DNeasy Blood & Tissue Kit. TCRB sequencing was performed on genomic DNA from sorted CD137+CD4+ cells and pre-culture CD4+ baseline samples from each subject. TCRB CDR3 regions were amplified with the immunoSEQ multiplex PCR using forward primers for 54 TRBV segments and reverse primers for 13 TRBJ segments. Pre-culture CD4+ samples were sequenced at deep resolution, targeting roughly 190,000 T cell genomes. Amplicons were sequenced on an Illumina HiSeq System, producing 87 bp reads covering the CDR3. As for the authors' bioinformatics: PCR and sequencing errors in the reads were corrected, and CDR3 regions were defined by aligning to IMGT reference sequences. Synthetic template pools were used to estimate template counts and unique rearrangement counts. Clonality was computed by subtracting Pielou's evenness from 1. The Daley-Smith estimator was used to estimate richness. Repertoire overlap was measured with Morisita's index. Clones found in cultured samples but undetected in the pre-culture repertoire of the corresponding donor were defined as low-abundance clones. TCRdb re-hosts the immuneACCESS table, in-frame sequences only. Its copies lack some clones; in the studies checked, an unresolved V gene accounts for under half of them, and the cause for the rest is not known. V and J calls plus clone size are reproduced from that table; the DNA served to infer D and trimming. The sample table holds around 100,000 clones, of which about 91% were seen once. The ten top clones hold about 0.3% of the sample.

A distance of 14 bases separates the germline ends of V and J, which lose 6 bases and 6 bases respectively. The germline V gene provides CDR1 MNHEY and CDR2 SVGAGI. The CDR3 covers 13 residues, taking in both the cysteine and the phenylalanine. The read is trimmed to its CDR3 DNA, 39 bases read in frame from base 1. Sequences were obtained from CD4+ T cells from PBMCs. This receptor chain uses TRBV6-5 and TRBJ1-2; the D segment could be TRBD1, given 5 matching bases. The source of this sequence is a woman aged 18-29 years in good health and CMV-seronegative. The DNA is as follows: TGTGCCAGCAGCCAAGGGACGCAGAATGGCTACACCTTC. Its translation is CASSQGTQNGYTF.